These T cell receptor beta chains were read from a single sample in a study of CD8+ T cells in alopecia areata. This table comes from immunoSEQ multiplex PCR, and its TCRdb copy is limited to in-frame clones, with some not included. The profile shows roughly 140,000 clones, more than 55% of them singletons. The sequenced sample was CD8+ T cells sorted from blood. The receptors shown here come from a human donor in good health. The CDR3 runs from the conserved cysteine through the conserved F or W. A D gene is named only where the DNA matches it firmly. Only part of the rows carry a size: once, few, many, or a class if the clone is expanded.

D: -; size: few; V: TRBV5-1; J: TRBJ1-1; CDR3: CASSSAGTLSTEAFF; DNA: TGCGCCAGCAGCTCGGCCGGGACACTGAGCACTGAAGCTTTCTTT
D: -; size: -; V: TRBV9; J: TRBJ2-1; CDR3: CASSPSDNEQFF; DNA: TGTGCCAGCAGCCCTAGTGACAATGAGCAGTTCTTC
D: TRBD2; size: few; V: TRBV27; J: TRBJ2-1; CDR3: CASSLRWREDNEQFF; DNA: TGTGCCAGCAGTTTAAGATGGCGGGAGGACAATGAGCAGTTCTTC
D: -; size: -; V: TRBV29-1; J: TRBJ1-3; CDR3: CSVDVPEGGNTIYF; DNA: TGCAGCGTTGATGTCCCTGAAGGAGGGAACACCATATATTTT
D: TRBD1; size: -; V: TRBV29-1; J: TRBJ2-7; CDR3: CSVEGWWTGSVQYF; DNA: TGCAGCGTTGAAGGGTGGTGGACAGGGAGTGTGCAGTACTTC
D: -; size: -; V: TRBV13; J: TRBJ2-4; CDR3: CASSSGPGRDIQYF; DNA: TGTGCCAGCAGCTCGGGACCGGGCCGGGACATTCAGTACTTC
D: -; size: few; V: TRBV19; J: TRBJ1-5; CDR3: CASMGRGVSNQPQHF; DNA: TGTGCCAGTATGGGGAGAGGGGTTAGCAATCAGCCCCAGCATTTT
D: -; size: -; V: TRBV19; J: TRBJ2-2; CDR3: CASSTGLNTGELFF; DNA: TGTGCCAGTAGCACCGGACTCAACACCGGGGAGCTGTTTTTT
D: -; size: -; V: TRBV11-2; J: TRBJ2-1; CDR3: CASSLVGPNEQFF; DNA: TGTGCCAGCAGCTTAGTCGGGCCCAATGAGCAGTTCTTC
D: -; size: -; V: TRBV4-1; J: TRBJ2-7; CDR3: CASSQDTSYEQYF; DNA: TGCGCCAGCAGCCAAGATACTAGCTACGAGCAGTACTTC
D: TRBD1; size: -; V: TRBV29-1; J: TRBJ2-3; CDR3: CSVEDPGTGITDTQYF; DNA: TGCAGCGTTGAAGATCCCGGGACAGGTATCACAGATACGCAGTATTTT
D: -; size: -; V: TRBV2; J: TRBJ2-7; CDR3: CASSEIWGSYEQYF; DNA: TGTGCCAGCAGTGAAATATGGGGATCCTACGAGCAGTACTTC
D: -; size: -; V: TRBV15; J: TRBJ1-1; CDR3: CATSGGRAHTEAFF; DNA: TGTGCCACCAGTGGGGGACGGGCGCACACTGAAGCTTTCTTT
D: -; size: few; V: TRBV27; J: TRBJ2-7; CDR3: CASAAGSPYEQYF; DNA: TGTGCCAGCGCTGCGGGATCGCCCTACGAGCAGTACTTC
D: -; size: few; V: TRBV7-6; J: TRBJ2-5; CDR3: CASSVTGSPETQYF; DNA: TGTGCCAGCAGCGTAACAGGGTCCCCAGAGACCCAGTACTTC
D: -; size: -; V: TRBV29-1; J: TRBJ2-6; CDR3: CSVYGSPSSGANVLTF; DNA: TGCAGCGTTTACGGATCTCCAAGCTCTGGGGCCAACGTCCTGACTTTC
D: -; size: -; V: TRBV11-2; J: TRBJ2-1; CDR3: CASSLAPGREQFF; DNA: TGTGCCAGCAGCTTAGCCCCAGGACGTGAGCAGTTCTTC
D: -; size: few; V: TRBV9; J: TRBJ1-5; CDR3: CASSPGGSNQPQHF; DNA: TGTGCCAGCAGCCCCGGGGGTAGCAATCAGCCCCAGCATTTT
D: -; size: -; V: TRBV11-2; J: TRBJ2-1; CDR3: CASSLAPTHEQFF; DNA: TGTGCCAGCAGCTTAGCGCCCACTCACGAGCAGTTCTTC
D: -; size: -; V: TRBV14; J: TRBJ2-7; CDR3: CASSQTGEIYEQYF; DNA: TGTGCCAGCAGCCAAACGGGAGAGATCTACGAGCAGTACTTC
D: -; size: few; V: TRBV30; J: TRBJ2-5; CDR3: CAWTPQVEETQYF; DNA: TGTGCCTGGACCCCCCAGGTCGAAGAGACCCAGTACTTC
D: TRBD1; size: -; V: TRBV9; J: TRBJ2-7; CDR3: CASSSGGSYEQYF; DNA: TGTGCCAGCAGTTCAGGGGGCTCCTACGAGCAGTACTTC
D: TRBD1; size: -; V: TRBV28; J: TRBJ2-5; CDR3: CASSPDRVQETQYF; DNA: TGTGCCAGCAGTCCGGACAGGGTCCAAGAGACCCAGTACTTC
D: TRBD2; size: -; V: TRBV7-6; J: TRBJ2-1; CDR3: CASSTRTSGKGGYNEQFF; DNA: TGTGCCAGCAGCACCCGGACTAGCGGGAAGGGGGGCTACAATGAGCAGTTCTTC
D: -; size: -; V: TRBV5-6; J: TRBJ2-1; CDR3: CASSPPGRSNEQFF; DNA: TGTGCCAGCAGCCCCCCGGGACGTAGCAATGAGCAGTTCTTC
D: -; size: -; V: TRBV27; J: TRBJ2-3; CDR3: CASSLEAQPSTDTQYF; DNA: TGTGCCAGCAGTTTAGAGGCGCAACCCAGCACAGATACGCAGTATTTT
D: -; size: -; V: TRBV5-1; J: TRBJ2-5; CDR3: CASSPGQGPTQETQYF; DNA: TGCGCCAGCAGCCCCGGGCAGGGACCTACCCAAGAGACCCAGTACTTC
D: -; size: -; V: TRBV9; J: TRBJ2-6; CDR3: CASSASGANVLTF; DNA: TGTGCCAGCAGCGCGTCTGGGGCCAACGTCCTGACTTTC
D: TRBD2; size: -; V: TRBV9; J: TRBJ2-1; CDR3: CASSVRGLEEGEQFF; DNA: TGTGCCAGCAGCGTAAGGGGACTAGAGGAGGGTGAGCAGTTCTTC
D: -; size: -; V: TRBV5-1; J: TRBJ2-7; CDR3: CASSLAGPLYEQYF; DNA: TGCGCCAGCAGCTTGGCCGGTCCCCTCTACGAGCAGTACTTC
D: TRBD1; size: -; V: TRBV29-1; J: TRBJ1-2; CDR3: CSASDRGYGYTF; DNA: TGCAGCGCGTCGGACAGGGGGTATGGCTACACCTTC
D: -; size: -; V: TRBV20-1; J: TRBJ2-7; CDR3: CSAGPNYEQYF; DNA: TGCAGTGCTGGCCCTAACTACGAGCAGTACTTC
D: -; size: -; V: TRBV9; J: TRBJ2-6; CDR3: CASSVEGTPHGDLSGANVLTF; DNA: TGTGCCAGCAGCGTAGAGGGGACACCTCACGGGGATCTCTCTGGGGCCAACGTCCTGACTTTC
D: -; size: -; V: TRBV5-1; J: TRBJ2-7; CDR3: CASSPPYEQYF; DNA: TGCGCCAGCAGCCCCCCCTACGAGCAGTACTTC
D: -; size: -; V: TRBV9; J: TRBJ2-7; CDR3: CASSVDPRSYEQYF; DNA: TGTGCCAGCAGCGTAGATCCGCGCTCCTACGAGCAGTACTTC
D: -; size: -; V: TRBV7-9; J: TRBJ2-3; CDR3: CASSFRDILTDTQYF; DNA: TGTGCCAGCAGCTTCCGGGACATTCTCACAGATACGCAGTATTTT
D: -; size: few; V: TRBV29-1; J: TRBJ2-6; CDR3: CSVESRGRISGANVLTF; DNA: TGCAGCGTTGAAAGCCGCGGACGGATCTCTGGGGCCAACGTCCTGACTTTC
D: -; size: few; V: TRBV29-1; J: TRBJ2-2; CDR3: CSVVAATGELFF; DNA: TGCAGCGTTGTAGCGGCAACCGGGGAGCTGTTTTTT
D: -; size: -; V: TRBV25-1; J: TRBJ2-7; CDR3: CASSETETYEQYF; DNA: TGTGCCAGCAGTGAGACAGAAACCTACGAGCAGTACTTC
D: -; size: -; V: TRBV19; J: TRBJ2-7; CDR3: CASSAVIGSYEQYF; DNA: TGTGCCAGTAGTGCTGTGATCGGCTCCTACGAGCAGTACTTC